These 24 T cell receptor beta chains share one sample of origin, sequenced in a study of cytomegalovirus exposure and HLA in healthy donors. Profiled with immunoSEQ multiplex PCR; TCRdb holds only in-frame clones, not every one. The sample has 150,000 or so clones, approximately 92% seen once. The sequenced sample was PBMCs. Source of these receptors: a woman aged 18-30 years in good health and CMV-seropositive.

This clone was recorded once. The rearrangement uses TRBV9 and TRBJ1-5; tentatively, D is TRBD1 (5 bases). CDR1 and CDR2 from the germline V gene are SGDLS and YYNGEE. V was clipped by 0 bases and J by 3 bases, with 10 bases between them. The CDR3 covers 15 residues. CDR3 region: CASSVGGADNQPQHF. The CDR3 coding sequence is TGTGCCAGCAGCGTAGGGGGCGCGGACAATCAGCCCCAGCATTTT.

The CDR3 region has the DNA TGTGCCTGGAGTCCGAGGACAGGGGGCGAGCAGTACTTC. The encoded protein is CAWSPRTGGEQYF. V usage is TRBV30 and J usage is TRBJ2-7; 10 bases agree with TRBD1. The CDR3 totals 13 residues. From germline, CDR1 is GTSNPN and CDR2 SVGIG (reference sequence). Germline trimming cut 2 bases from V and 6 bases from J; bases unmatched to any gene: 4.

This rearrangement joins TRBV7-6 to TRBJ2-1; 10 bases are shared with TRBD2. This CDR3 spans 18 amino acids. Losses at the gene ends were 5 bases for V and 4 bases for J; bases not matched to a gene: 14. In germline, CDR1 is SGHVS, CDR2 FNYEAQ. The CDR3 DNA sequence: TGTGCCAGCAGCCCCCAGCGGGGGGGATTGGGGGTGTACAATGAGCAGTTCTTC. Amino acid sequence: CASSPQRGGLGVYNEQFF. Full variable domain (missing parts from reference TRBV7-6 and TRBJ2-1): GAGVSQSPRYKVTKRGQDVALRCDPISGHVSLYWYRQALGQGPEFLTYFNYEAQQDKSGLPNDRFSAERPEGSISTLTIQRTEQRDSAMYRCASSPQRGGLGVYNEQFFGPGTRLTVL.

The V and J genes are TRBV4-1 and TRBJ1-3, with D perhaps matching TRBD1 (5 bases). This CDR3 spans 19 amino acids. Germline CDR1 reads MGHRA; CDR2 reads YSYEKL. The V gene lost 0 bases and the J gene lost 1 base, with 19 bases spanning the gap. CDR3 protein: CASSQDSKTAGESGNTIYF. As DNA, the CDR3 is TGCGCCAGCAGCCAAGATTCGAAGACCGCGGGGGAATCTGGAAACACCATATATTTT.

CDR3 coding DNA: TGTGCCAGCAGTGACCTCTCGGAGGAGCAGTACTTC. Translating it yields CASSDLSEEQYF. The chain recombines TRBV25-1 with TRBJ2-7, with unresolved D. CDR1 is MGHDK, CDR2 SYGVNS, per germline. The CDR3 runs 12 residues. V gave up 3 bases and J gave up 7 bases, with 10 bases separating them.

J is TRBJ2-7 and V is TRBV6-6; TRBD1 is a possible D gene (5 bases). Germline V lookup: CDR1 MNHNY, CDR2 SVGAGI (reference sequence). This CDR3 has 12 residues. V lost 6 bases to trimming and J lost 1 base, with 7 bases between them. CDR3 loop: CASRQESYEQYF. The CDR3 coding sequence is TGTGCCAGCAGACAGGAATCCTACGAGCAGTACTTC.

The J gene is TRBJ2-7, the V gene TRBV11-2; D remains ambiguous. CDR1 and CDR2 from the germline V gene are SGHAT and FQNNGV. The V gene lost 0 bases and the J gene lost 7 bases, with 13 bases spanning the gap. This CDR3 contains 14 residues. CDR3 DNA sequence: TGTGCCAGCAGCTTAGATCGGGTCCCCCCGGAGCAGTACTTC. It codes for CASSLDRVPPEQYF.

V is TRBV18 and J is TRBJ1-1, with TRBD1 matching 7 bases. The CDR3 covers 17 residues. The J segment lost 0 bases and the V segment lost 8 bases, leaving 15 bases of the junction unmatched. Germline V CDR1 and CDR2: KGHSH, LQKENI. The CDR3 reads CASPLGDSPSMNTEAFF. For the CDR3, the DNA is TGTGCCAGCCCCCTAGGGGACAGCCCATCCATGAACACTGAAGCTTTCTTT.

This chain connects TRBV7-3 to TRBJ2-2, with 7 bases lining up with TRBD2. CDR1 and CDR2 from the germline V gene are SGHTA and FQGTGA. The CDR3 length is 16 residues. V gave up 2 bases and J gave up 1 base; unmatched junction bases: 4. CDR3 loop: CASSLYGGGNTGELFF. Written as DNA, the CDR3 is TGTGCCAGCAGCTTATACGGCGGGGGGAACACCGGGGAGCTGTTTTTT.

The rearrangement uses TRBV7-9 and TRBJ1-4; D ambiguous. The length of the CDR3 is 16 residues. CDR1 SEHNR and CDR2 FQNEAQ come from the germline V gene (reference sequence). V was pared by 4 bases and J by 0 bases, with 12 bases between. CDR3 DNA: TGTGCCAGCAGCTCCAGGATTACTGCAACTAATGAAAAACTGTTTTTT. Its protein product is CASSSRITATNEKLFF. Filled out from reference TRBV7-9 and TRBJ1-4, the complete variable domain reads DTGVSQNPRHKITKRGQNVTFRCDPISEHNRLYWYRQTLGQGPEFLTYFQNEAQLEKSRLLSDRFSAERPKGSFSTLEIQRTEQGDSAMYLCASSSRITATNEKLFFGSGTQLSVL.

The chain has TRBV5-1 and TRBJ2-1; a possible D gene is TRBD1 (6 bases). The CDR3 is 16 residues long. Germline-derived CDR1 and CDR2 are SGHRS and YFSETQ. Trimming removed 4 bases at V and 0 bases at J, with 14 bases between. The CDR3 sequence: CASSAGQSSSYNEQFF. The CDR3 coding sequence is TGCGCCAGCAGCGCCGGACAGAGTAGCTCCTACAATGAGCAGTTCTTC.

This clone was seen a handful of times. This rearrangement joins TRBV2 to TRBJ2-7; D perhaps matches TRBD1 (5 bases). There are 11 residues in the CDR3. The ends were cut back, 8 bases at V and 4 bases at J, with 9 bases in the middle. The germline gives CDR1 SNHLY, CDR2 FYNNEI. This chain's CDR3 is CASARQYEQYF. The CDR3 bases are TGTGCCAGCGCCAGACAGTACGAGCAGTACTTC.

The gene calls are TRBV5-1 and TRBJ1-3; the D gene is possibly TRBD1 (5 bases). The V end was cut by 3 bases, the J end by 0 bases, with 16 bases between. Germline CDR1 reads SGHRS; CDR2 reads YFSETQ. CDR3 size: 17 residues. The CDR3 is CASSSSSVTASGNTIYF. The CDR3 DNA is TGCGCCAGCAGCTCCTCGAGCGTGACAGCCTCTGGAAACACCATATATTTT.

The chain links TRBV9 to TRBJ2-3; 7 bases map to TRBD2. The V and J ends lost 5 bases and 7 bases, in that order; junction bases with no gene match: 7. The CDR3 runs 13 residues. Germline CDR1 SGDLS, CDR2 YYNGEE. The CDR3 spells CASSVGGGNTQYF. The CDR3 nucleotides read TGTGCCAGCAGTGTGGGGGGAGGGAATACGCAGTATTTT.

The J gene is TRBJ2-3, the V gene TRBV2, with TRBD2 identical over 7 bases. Germline-derived CDR1 and CDR2 are SNHLY and FYNNEI. V lost 7 bases to trimming and J lost 3 bases; unmatched junction nucleotides: 7. CDR3 size: 14 residues. The CDR3 loop is CASIVGGGTDTQYF. The CDR3 coding sequence is TGTGCCAGCATTGTAGGCGGGGGAACAGATACGCAGTATTTT. The variable domain in full, completed from reference TRBV2 and TRBJ2-3, reads EPEVTQTPSHQVTQMGQEVILRCVPISNHLYFYWYRQILGQKVEFLVSFYNNEISEKSEIFDDQFSVERPDGSNFTLKIRSTKLEDSAMYFCASIVGGGTDTQYFGPGTRLTVL.

V usage is TRBV6-5 and J usage is TRBJ2-7; 8 bases line up with TRBD1. Per the germline V gene, CDR1 is MNHEY and CDR2 is SVGAGI. Trimming cost V 4 bases and J 6 bases; bases outside gene matches: 8. CDR3 size: 14 residues. The DNA of the CDR3 is TGTGCCAGCAGTTGGGAAAGACAGGGGACCGAGCAGTACTTC. Its protein is CASSWERQGTEQYF.

The chain carries TRBV19 and TRBJ2-7; 7 nucleotides agree with TRBD1. This CDR3 region has 15 residues. Germline-derived CDR1 and CDR2 are LNHDA and SQIVND (reference sequence). V was clipped by 3 bases and J by 0 bases; unmatched bases: 5. CDR3 loop: CASSIETGISYEQYF. CDR3 in DNA: TGTGCCAGTAGTATCGAGACAGGGATCTCCTACGAGCAGTACTTC.

V is TRBV13 and J is TRBJ2-3; 10 nucleotides match TRBD2. After removal of 5 bases from V and 0 bases from J, the junction contained 5 bases not matched to a gene. CDR1 is PRHDT, CDR2 FYEKMQ, per germline (reference sequence). The CDR3 is 16 amino acids. Here the CDR3 reads CASSRTSGVSTDTQYF. The CDR3 region has the DNA TGTGCCAGCAGCCGGACTAGCGGCGTTAGCACAGATACGCAGTATTTT.

In this sample, this clone turned up a few times. The chain recombines TRBV6-1 with TRBJ2-7; TRBD1 agrees at 10 bases. The germline CDR1 and CDR2 sequences are MNHNS and SASEGT. CDR3 length: 15 amino acids. The V gene end was trimmed by 1 base and the J gene end by 2 bases; junction bases not matched to a gene: 2. CDR3 sequence: CASSEEGTGAYEQYF. The CDR3 nucleotides read TGTGCCAGCAGTGAAGAGGGGACAGGGGCCTACGAGCAGTACTTC.

The chain recombines TRBV5-1 with TRBJ1-2, with 7 bases matching TRBD1. Germline CDR1 is SGHRS and CDR2 is YFSETQ. V trimming: 5 bases; J trimming: 2 bases; junction bases outside the gene matches: 9. The CDR3 consists of 15 residues. CDR3 protein: CASRPRQGRNYGYTF. CDR3 DNA: TGCGCCAGCAGACCTAGACAGGGAAGGAACTATGGCTACACCTTC.

The chain is built from TRBV19 and TRBJ1-2, with 7 bases aligning to TRBD1. The germline CDR1 and CDR2 sequences are LNHDA and SQIVND (reference sequence). The trim removed 5 bases at V and 4 bases at J, leaving 4 bases unmatched. The CDR3 contains 13 residues. CDR3 sequence reads: CASSFRQGYGYTF. As DNA, the CDR3 is TGTGCCAGTAGTTTTCGACAGGGCTATGGCTACACCTTC.

This clone was picked up a small number of times. This rearrangement joins TRBV29-1 to TRBJ2-1; 7 bases fit TRBD2. The junction had 4 bases not matched to a gene; V was cut back by 7 bases and J by 1 base. Germline CDR1 and CDR2: SQVTM and ANQGSEA. The CDR3 spans 13 residues. CDR3 sequence: CSAGGDSYNEQFF. CDR3 coding DNA: TGCAGCGCGGGGGGAGATTCCTACAATGAGCAGTTCTTC.

The gene calls are TRBV28 and TRBJ2-5; D call uncertain. The ends were cut back, 5 bases at V and 0 bases at J, with 10 bases in the middle. CDR1 and CDR2 (germline): MDHEN, SYDVKM. This CDR3 has 14 amino acids. This CDR3 is CASSAQKYQETQYF. The CDR3 DNA reads as TGTGCCAGCAGTGCACAGAAGTACCAAGAGACCCAGTACTTC.

The gene calls are TRBV6-5 and TRBJ1-3; weak D call: TRBD1 (6 bases). The CDR3 loop spans 13 amino acids. Germline assignment: CDR1 MNHEY and CDR2 SVGAGI. Trimming took 7 bases from V and 10 from J, leaving 17 bases between them. As DNA, the CDR3 is TGTGCCAGCACAAAAACAGGGTCCTCAACCATATATTTT. It translates to CASTKTGSSTIYF.